These 30 T cell receptor beta chains came from one sample sequenced in a study of blood T cells in healthy people across ages. A second about 6 to 12 cycle PCR used barcoded and J-beta primers. One entry per CDR3 protein results from TCRdb running MiXCR on the 5' RACE reads. The sample carries more than 700,000 distinct CDR3 sequences, approximately 53% recorded once. The material sequenced was blood. The receptors stem from a man older than 75 in good health.

The rearrangement uses TRBV2 and TRBJ2-5, with D perhaps matching TRBD2 (6 bases). V lost 4 bases and J lost 7, with 16 bases in between. In germline, CDR1 is SNHLY, CDR2 FYNNEI. The CDR3 is 14 residues long. CDR3 coding DNA: TGTGCCAGCAGTGCTGGGACTTATAAAGGGACCCAGTACTTC. It is translated as CASSAGTYKGTQYF.

This clonotype was counted at least ten times. CDR3 bases: TGCAGCGTTGGTAGCGGCACAGATACGCAGTATTTT. Residues: CSVGSGTDTQYF. The J gene is TRBJ2-3, the V gene TRBV29-1; possible D gene TRBD2, 5 bases. With 4 bases removed from V and 1 base from J, the gap between germline ends came to 6 bases. Germline lookup yields CDR1 SQVTM and CDR2 ANQGSEA. CDR3 length: 12 residues.

This chain joins TRBV9 and TRBJ1-4; D not certain. V was pared by 0 bases and J by 2 bases, with 8 bases between. CDR3 size: 15 residues. Looked up from germline, CDR1 is SGDLS and CDR2 is YYNGEE. As DNA, the CDR3 is TGTGCCAGCAGCGTAGACGGTCGGACTAATGAAAAACTGTTTTTT. Its protein product is CASSVDGRTNEKLFF.

The chain links TRBV20-1 to TRBJ2-4, with TRBD2 as a possible D gene (6 bases). This CDR3 has 15 amino acids. In germline, CDR1 is DFQATT, CDR2 SNEGSKA (reference sequence). V was cut by 6 bases and J by 5 bases, with 20 bases left in between. This chain's CDR3 is CSAVPMTRVENIQYF. The CDR3, as DNA: TGCAGTGCCGTCCCAATGACTAGAGTTGAAAACATTCAGTACTTC.

V gene TRBV6-1 combines with J gene TRBJ2-4; 10 bases align to TRBD2. Germline V gene lookup returns CDR1 MNHNS and CDR2 SASEGT. This CDR3 spans 18 amino acids. V gave up 7 bases and J gave up 3 bases; unmatched junction bases: 15. The CDR3 nucleotides are TGTGCCAGCAACTACATTACCAGCGGGAGGGAGAACAAAAACATTCAGTACTTC. It encodes CASNYITSGRENKNIQYF.

This clonotype was picked up a small number of times. The chain employs TRBV29-1 and TRBJ2-5; no definite D call. Per the germline V gene, CDR1 is SQVTM and CDR2 is ANQGSEA. V shed 1 base and J shed 6 bases, with 15 bases lying between them. The CDR3 loop spans 14 amino acids. The DNA of the CDR3 is TGCAGCGTTGAAGGGGCCAGAAGTTACAAGACCCAGTACTTC. Encoded protein: CSVEGARSYKTQYF.

This clonotype occurred a few times. This chain joins TRBV5-1 and TRBJ2-1, with 9 bases aligning to TRBD2. The trim removed 0 bases at V and 6 bases at J, leaving 4 bases unmatched. The CDR3 contains 15 residues. Germline V gene lookup returns CDR1 SGHRS and CDR2 YFSETQ. CDR3 in DNA: TGCGCCAGCAGCTTGGTTAGCGGGAGTGGCAATGAGCAGTTCTTC. Translating gives CASSLVSGSGNEQFF. The full variable domain, with the rest looked up from reference TRBV5-1 and TRBJ2-1, is KAGVTQTPRYLIKTRGQQVTLSCSPISGHRSVSWYQQTPGQGLQFLFEYFSETQRNKGNFPGRFSGRQFSNSRSEMNVSTLELGDSALYLCASSLVSGSGNEQFFGPGTRLTVL.

The rearrangement uses TRBV12-3 or TRBV12-4 and TRBJ1-4; D possibly corresponds to TRBD1 (6 bases). V was trimmed by 5 bases and J by 2 bases, leaving 12 bases between them. This CDR3 comprises 15 residues. The CDR3 DNA follows: TGTGCCAGCAGTCCACCCGGGGGCACTAATGAAAAACTGTTTTTT. Translation: CASSPPGGTNEKLFF.

The chain recombines TRBV11-2 with TRBJ2-1, with D maybe TRBD2 (6 bases). CDR3 size: 14 residues. CDR1 SGHAT and CDR2 FQNNGV come from the germline V gene. Trimming took 10 bases from V and 0 from J, leaving 13 bases between them. The CDR3 DNA sequence: TGTGCCACCGCGACTAGTGCCTCCTACAATGAGCAGTTCTTC. This sequence encodes CATATSASYNEQFF. The whole variable domain, filled in from reference TRBV11-2 and TRBJ2-1, reads EAGVAQSPRYKIIEKRQSVAFWCNPISGHATLYWYQQILGQGPKLLIQFQNNGVVDDSQLPKDRFSAERLKGVDSTLKIQPAKLEDSAVYLCATATSASYNEQFFGPGTRLTVL.

This clonotype appeared a single time. The chain has TRBV2 and TRBJ2-7; D is possibly TRBD2 (6 bases). This CDR3 is built from 14 residues. Germline V gene sequence: CDR1 SNHLY, CDR2 FYNNEI. With 7 bases removed from V and 9 bases from J, the gap between germline ends came to 22 bases. This CDR3 is CASKGRTTSDGQYF. In nucleotides, the CDR3 is TGTGCCAGCAAAGGACGGACTACATCTGACGGGCAGTACTTC.

The chain carries TRBV29-1 and TRBJ2-5; 7 positions match TRBD2. The CDR3 covers 15 residues. The germline gives CDR1 SQVTM, CDR2 ANQGSEA. V lost 6 bases to trimming and J lost 1 base; unmatched junction nucleotides: 11. As DNA, the CDR3 is TGCAGCGTGAATTCGGGGGGTAACTTCCAAGAGACCCAGTACTTC. It translates to CSVNSGGNFQETQYF.

The table lists this clonotype with a few counts. The chain has TRBV20-1 and TRBJ2-7, with a possible D match to TRBD1 (6 bases). V was trimmed by 0 bases and J by 6 bases, leaving 18 bases between them. Germline V gives CDR1 DFQATT, CDR2 SNEGSKA (reference sequence). CDR3 size: 15 residues. DNA for the CDR3: TGCAGTGCTAGAGATCCGGGGAAAACAGGGCGCGAGCAGTACTTC. This sequence encodes CSARDPGKTGREQYF.

A note on this clonotype: Compared with germline, one end of the junction differs, possibly owing to a read error. The rearrangement links TRBV10-2 to TRBJ1-2; no definite D call. The CDR3 extends over 13 amino acids. Germline CDR1 is WSHSY and CDR2 is SAAADI. CDR3 loop: CASSEDPAYGHTF. CDR3 in DNA: TGCGCCAGCAGCGAGGATCCAGCCTATGGCCACACCTTC.

The rearrangement joins TRBV9 to TRBJ2-4; D not certain. With the DNA end fitting TRBJ2-7 better, the J assignment may be wrong. Germline V CDR1 and CDR2: SGDLS, YYNGEE. This CDR3 is built from 13 residues. The CDR3 loop reads CASSVAAGGEQYF. The CDR3 nucleotides read TGTGCCAGCAGCGTAGCGGCAGGCGGCGAGCAGTACTTC.

The chain carries TRBV6-1 and TRBJ2-6, with 9 bases lining up with TRBD1. Germline values: CDR1 MNHNS, CDR2 SASEGT. The CDR3 spans 17 residues. With V trimmed by 7 bases and J by 1 base, 8 bases remained unmatched. The CDR3: CASKDRDRVSGANVLTF. The CDR3 nucleotides read TGTGCCAGCAAAGACCGGGACAGGGTGTCTGGGGCCAACGTCCTGACTTTC.

This sequence joins TRBV2 and TRBJ2-7, with D possibly matching TRBD1 (6 bases). The J call is in doubt because the DNA end fits TRBJ2-5 better. The CDR3 has 13 residues. Germline V gene lookup returns CDR1 SNHLY and CDR2 FYNNEI. CDR3 bases: TGTGCCAGTAGAGACAGGTCCCTGGAGACCCAGTACTTC. Residues: CASRDRSLETQYF.

The chain joins TRBV7-9 to TRBJ1-2, with 7 bases matching TRBD1. The CDR3 is made up of 14 amino acids. V lost 6 bases and J lost 3; bases outside the gene matches: 7. Germline V gives CDR1 SEHNR, CDR2 FQNEAQ (reference sequence). CDR3 in amino acids: CASSLGQQHYGYTF. CDR3 nucleotide sequence: TGTGCCAGCAGTCTGGGACAGCAGCACTATGGCTACACCTTC.

The V and J genes are TRBV28 and TRBJ1-6; TRBD1 is a possible D gene (5 bases). This CDR3 spans 15 amino acids. In germline, CDR1 is MDHEN, CDR2 SYDVKM. The V and J ends lost 3 bases and 6 bases respectively, with 12 bases between them. DNA for the CDR3: TGTGCCAGCAGTTTGGCGGGACGGCCTAATTCACCCCTCCACTTT. It is translated as CASSLAGRPNSPLHF.

The gene calls are TRBV5-1 and TRBJ2-1; 12 nucleotides line up with TRBD2. Trimming at V came to 0 bases and at J to 8 bases, leaving 6 bases not matched to a gene. The CDR3 consists of 16 residues. The germline CDR1 and CDR2 sequences are SGHRS and YFSETQ. The CDR3 DNA reads as TGCGCCAGCAGCTTGGCTGGTCTAGCGGGAGGGGATGAGCAGTTCTTC. Protein product: CASSLAGLAGGDEQFF.

This chain joins TRBV7-9 and TRBJ1-3, with 7 bases matching TRBD1. The CDR3 spans 14 residues. V lost 4 bases, J lost 3 bases, and 3 bases stayed unmatched. Per germline, CDR1 SEHNR and CDR2 FQNEAQ (reference sequence). CDR3 sequence (DNA): TGTGCCAGCAGCTCCGACAGGGATGGAAACACCATATATTTT. This codes for CASSSDRDGNTIYF.

At least ten counts were recorded for this clonotype. The V call is TRBV7-3, the J call TRBJ2-3; D remains ambiguous. V was trimmed by 1 base and J by 1 base, leaving 6 bases between them. Per germline, CDR1 SGHTA and CDR2 FQGTGA. The CDR3 spans 14 residues. The DNA of the CDR3 is TGTGCCAGCAGCTTAAACCCCGGCACAGATACGCAGTATTTT. This codes for CASSLNPGTDTQYF.

This clonotype has a handful of counts. The chain is built from TRBV12-5 and TRBJ1-1; D gene unclear. Germline V CDR1 and CDR2: LGHNT, FRNRAP. The CDR3 covers 12 residues. V gave up 5 bases and J gave up 3 bases, with 7 bases separating them. CDR3 DNA: TGTGCTAGTGGTACCCCCTACACTGAAGCTTTCTTT. This sequence encodes CASGTPYTEAFF.

The V and J genes are TRBV6-2 or TRBV6-3 and TRBJ2-1; D is possibly TRBD2 (6 bases). The germline gives CDR1 MNHEY, CDR2 SVGEGT. Trimming left V 6 bases short and J 0 bases short, with 24 bases between. This CDR3 is built from 19 residues. CDR3 bases: TGTGCCAGCAGACCCCCCCTAGGGAAGCGGGTTTTCTCCTACAATGAGCAGTTCTTC. Protein: CASRPPLGKRVFSYNEQFF.

The J gene is TRBJ1-1, the V gene TRBV7-9, with D perhaps TRBD1 (5 bases). CDR1 SEHNR and CDR2 FQNEAQ come from the germline V gene (reference sequence). The CDR3 is made up of 15 amino acids. Between the trimmed V and J ends, which lost 3 bases and 8 bases, there was a span of 19 bases. CDR3 sequence reads: CASSFTTGTASEAFF. In DNA, the CDR3 is TGTGCCAGCAGCTTCACCACCGGGACTGCCAGCGAAGCTTTCTTT.

This clonotype was counted only a few times. The chain couples TRBV25-1 to TRBJ1-1; D gene uncertain. CDR1 and CDR2 from the germline V gene are MGHDK and SYGVNS. V was pared by 5 bases and J by 5 bases, with 15 bases between. This CDR3 comprises 14 residues. The CDR3 nucleotides are TGTGCCAGCAGTCCCCCCAATCGTGAGACTGAAGCTTTCTTT. This encodes CASSPPNRETEAFF.

As regards this clonotype: It may be a read error: a sequence one base away is much more abundant. The chain links TRBV2 to TRBJ2-4; weak D call: TRBD1 (6 bases). Gene TRBJ2-7 matches the end of the DNA better, so the J call may be wrong. The CDR3 sequence is 12 residues long. Germline CDR1 is SNHLY and CDR2 is FYNNEI. The CDR3 region is CASSGTGNEQYF. DNA for the CDR3: TGTGCCAGCAGTGGAACAGGGAACGAGCAGTACTTC.

The J gene is TRBJ2-7, the V gene TRBV7-2, with 14 bases that match TRBD2. The CDR3 contains 18 residues. Germline V gene sequence: CDR1 SGHTA, CDR2 FQGNSA. V shed 3 bases, J shed 3 bases, and the junction held 10 bases outside the gene matches. The CDR3 spells CASSFGTSGRVSYYEQYF. For the CDR3, the DNA is TGTGCCAGCAGCTTCGGGACTAGCGGGAGAGTTTCCTACTACGAGCAGTACTTC.

The J gene is TRBJ2-5, the V gene TRBV5-1, with 12 bases identical to TRBD2. Germline V gene data show CDR1 as SGHRS and CDR2 as YFSETQ. This CDR3 has 13 amino acids. V trimming: 5 bases; J trimming: 5 bases; junction bases outside the gene matches: 1. In DNA form, the CDR3 reads TGCGCCAGCAGGACTAGCGGGAGTGAGACCCAGTACTTC. This translates into CASRTSGSETQYF.

The chain carries TRBV6-1 and TRBJ2-5; D gene ambiguous. V lost 6 bases, J lost 5 bases, and 7 bases lay in between. Germline-derived CDR1 and CDR2 are MNHNS and SASEGT. The length of the CDR3 is 11 residues. CDR3 amino acids: CASRHPETQYF. DNA of the CDR3: TGTGCCAGCAGGCACCCTGAGACCCAGTACTTC.

A few counts support this clonotype. The rearrangement joins TRBV9 to TRBJ2-1; no firm D call. V lost 1 base, J lost 8 bases, and 1 base lay in between. The germline gives CDR1 SGDLS, CDR2 YYNGEE. The CDR3 extends over 10 amino acids. CDR3: CASSVHEQFF. The CDR3 bases are TGTGCCAGCAGCGTACATGAGCAGTTCTTC.